The sequence of this T cell receptor beta chain was determined in a study of control samples from healthy donors and cancer patients. Clones were read by immunoSEQ multiplex PCR, and TCRdb kept only the in-frame ones, dropping some. The sample comprises over 150,000 clones, approximately 94% of which are singletons, and 1.1% to 1.5% rests with the top ten. Germline V gives CDR1 SGHRS, CDR2 YFSETQ. This CDR3 region has 14 residues. V was pared by 4 bases and J by 1 base, with 3 bases of the junction left unmatched. The sequencing sample was made of blood. This clonotype was obtained from a woman under 30 in good health. The V gene is TRBV5-1, the J gene TRBJ1-1, with 8 bases lining up with TRBD1. For the CDR3, the DNA is TGCGCCAGCAGCGTAGGGACAGGGAACACTGAAGCTTTCTTT. Translated: CASSVGTGNTEAFF.